This entry lists 32 T cell receptor gamma chains sequenced from one sample in a study of γδ T cells in repeated Plasmodium falciparum infection. With CATT, TCRdb re-called clones from the multiplex PCR reads. Seen here are tens of thousands of gamma-chain clones, 1.4% observed once, and the top ten hold approximately 19%. Gammadelta T cells were flow-sorted from PBMC into Vgamma9/Vdelta2+ and Vdelta2-negative populations for bulk analysis. Sequenced input: gamma-delta T cells from blood. Source of these receptors: a pool of human donors (malaria-infected and uninfected, not separated).

This clone has just a few counts. The TCRdb record carries a much larger clone's protein, which differs from this DNA's translation at residue 3; a read error is the likely cause, and the protein listed here is the DNA translation. The rearrangement links TRGV2 to TRGJ1 or TRGJ2. The J gene comes from matching the DNA to germline here; TCRdb lacks it. The CDR3 loop spans 13 amino acids. Germline CDR1 and CDR2: EGSNGY and YDSYNSKV. The CDR3 DNA follows: TGTGCCCCCTGGGACGGGCGAGGTAAGAAGAAACTCTTT. Encoded protein: CAPWDGRGKKKLF.

In regard to this clone: TCRdb pairs this DNA with a much larger clone's protein that differs at residue 10, likely a read error; the protein shown was translated from the DNA. The V and J genes are TRGV2 and TRGJ1 or TRGJ2. J was trimmed by 12 bases and V by 0 bases; bases with no gene match: 11. This CDR3 is built from 13 residues. Germline CDR1 EGSNGY, CDR2 YDSYNSKV. The CDR3 nucleotides are TGTGCCACCTGGGACGGGCGAAGAGAGATGAAACTCTTT. Amino acid sequence: CATWDGRREMKLF.

There are many counts of this clone. Since a much larger clone is just one base distant, this may be a read error. Other nucleotide sequences from this sample produce the same CDR3. The gene calls are TRGV9 and TRGJ1 or TRGJ2. The germline V gene has CDR1 GITISATS and CDR2 ISYDGTV (reference sequence). Germline trimming cut 0 bases from V and 1 base from J; bases unmatched to any gene: 3. The CDR3 is made up of 14 amino acids. Written as DNA, the CDR3 is TGTGCCTTGTGGGAGGTGGGAAATTATTATAAGAAACTCTTT. This encodes CALWEVGNYYKKLF.

This clone is labeled as medium-sized. The chain recombines TRGV9 with TRGJP1. CDR1 GITISATS and CDR2 ISYDGTV come from the germline V gene (reference sequence). Germline trimming cut 1 base from V and 0 bases from J; bases unmatched to any gene: 2. The CDR3 is 15 amino acids. The CDR3 reads CALWEVNTTGWFKIF. The CDR3 nucleotides are TGTGCCTTGTGGGAGGTTAATACCACTGGTTGGTTCAAGATATTT.

This clone was counted only a few times. Given a far larger clone just one base away, this is likely a sequencing read error. This sample includes further DNA sequences coding for the same CDR3. The V gene call is TRGV4, and the J gene call is absent. Per germline, CDR1 EGSTGY and CDR2 YDSYTSSV. CDR3 length equals 13 residues. CDR3 sequence (DNA): TGTGCCACCTGGGTACTATATTATTATAAAAAACTCTTT. This codes for CATWVLYYYKKLF.

This clone was seen at least ten times. TCRdb's entry gives the protein of a much larger clone, which mismatches this DNA's translation at residue 6, likely from a read error; the protein reported here is translated from the DNA. The J gene is TRGJ1 or TRGJ2, the V gene TRGV9. The J gene, missing from TCRdb, was assigned here through DNA to germline matching. The CDR3 totals 14 residues. V shed 2 bases and J 6 bases; nucleotides not matched to a gene: 10. The V gene's germline CDR1 is GITISATS and CDR2 ISYDGTV (reference sequence). The CDR3 loop reads CALWEEQRGYKKLF. CDR3 sequence (DNA): TGTGCCTTGTGGGAGGAGCAAAGGGGTTATAAGAAACTCTTT.

This clone was counted many times. A read error may produce the germline difference seen at one junction end. CDR3 sequence: CATWDGIYYKRLF. The CDR3 DNA is TGTGCCACCTGGGACGGGATCTATTATAAGAGACTCTTT. The chain uses TRGV3 and TRGJ1 or TRGJ2. The CDR3 covers 13 residues. The V gene's germline CDR1 is VTNTFY and CDR2 YDVSTARD (reference sequence).

As for this clone: TCRdb records a much larger clone's protein for this DNA, with a difference at residue 14 that likely arises from a read error; the protein given is the translation of the DNA. V and J are TRGV9 and TRGJP. Assignment of the J gene here rests on matching the DNA to germline, because TCRdb gives none. CDR3 length: 18 amino acids. Germline lookup yields CDR1 GITISATS and CDR2 ISYDGTV (reference sequence). CDR3 sequence: CALWEVVAQELGKRIKVF. As DNA, the CDR3 is TGTGCCTTGTGGGAGGTGGTGGCGCAAGAGTTGGGCAAAAGAATCAAGGTATTT.

This clone was seen ten or more times. The TCRdb protein comes from a much larger clone and disagrees with this DNA's translation at residue 12, likely due to a read error; the protein given here is derived from the DNA. V gene TRGV3 combines with J gene TRGJP2. The CDR3 contains 14 residues. Germline loops: CDR1 VTNTFY, CDR2 YDVSTARD (reference sequence). CDR3 sequence reads: CATWDKKFGWIETF. The DNA of the CDR3 is TGTGCCACCTGGGACAAGAAATTTGGTTGGATCGAGACGTTT.

As regards this clone: A far larger clone is off by one base, so a read error is likely. Other DNA sequences in the sample encode the same CDR3. The CDR3 is CATWDYTRGKLF. CDR3 nucleotides: TGTGCCACCTGGGACTACACTCGGGGGAAACTCTTC. No J gene was named, though the V gene is TRGV2. The germline CDR1 and CDR2 sequences are EGSNGY and YDSYNSKV. The CDR3 runs to 12 residues.

This clone came up many times. Possible read error: a much larger clone is one base away. The chain has TRGV9 and TRGJ1 or TRGJ2. Germline loops: CDR1 GITISATS, CDR2 ISYDGTV (reference sequence). This CDR3 has 13 amino acids. In nucleotides, the CDR3 is TGTGCCATGTGGGAGGACTCATATTATAAGAAACTCTTT. It translates to CAMWEDSYYKKLF.

This clone was observed a few times. A read error likely explains why the TCRdb protein, taken from a much larger clone, differs from this DNA's translation at residue 3; the protein shown is translated from the DNA. The chain links TRGV2 to TRGJ1 or TRGJ2. TCRdb leaves out the J gene; it was filled in here by matching the DNA to germline. The CDR3 spans 13 residues. From germline, CDR1 is EGSNGY and CDR2 YDSYNSKV. The CDR3 DNA sequence: TGTGCCCCCTGGGACGGGCTGCGGTATAAGAAACTCTTT. Translating it yields CAPWDGLRYKKLF.

The chain carries TRGV9 and TRGJ1 or TRGJ2. The J gene was not available in TCRdb and was assigned here by matching the DNA to germline segments. The V gene end was trimmed by 9 bases and the J gene end by 12 bases; junction bases not matched to a gene: 17. Germline CDR1 reads GITISATS; CDR2 reads ISYDGTV (reference sequence). This CDR3 comprises 12 residues. CDR3 sequence: CALEVCGGGKLF. The CDR3 DNA follows: TGTGCCTTGGAGGTCTGTGGGGGCGGGAAACTCTTT.

Of note for this clone: TCRdb's entry gives the protein of a much larger clone, which mismatches this DNA's translation at residue 5, likely from a read error; the protein reported here is translated from the DNA. The V call is TRGV4, the J call TRGJP2. Here the J gene came from matching the DNA to germline, since TCRdb omits it. Looked up from germline, CDR1 is EGSTGY and CDR2 is YDSYTSSV. The CDR3 sequence is 18 residues long. CDR3 coding DNA: TGTGCCACCTGGGGTGGGCCCCCTGAATATAGTAGTGATTGGATCAAGACGTTT. Its protein product is CATWGGPPEYSSDWIKTF.

Comment on this clone: TCRdb's protein for this DNA is that of a much larger clone and differs from the translation at residue 4, likely a read error; the protein shown is the DNA translation. This sequence joins TRGV5 and TRGJ1 or TRGJ2. In the absence of a J gene in TCRdb, the DNA was matched to germline to assign it here. CDR3 length equals 12 residues. Germline CDR1 reads VINAFY; CDR2 reads YDVSNSKD. The CDR3 is CATGDSAYKKLF. The CDR3, as DNA: TGTGCCACCGGGGACAGTGCCTATAAGAAACTCTTT.

In this sample, this clone turned up a few times. TCRdb's entry gives the protein of a much larger clone, which mismatches this DNA's translation at residue 9, likely from a read error; the protein reported here is translated from the DNA. The chain links TRGV3 to TRGJP2. No J gene is reported in TCRdb; it was inferred here by comparing the DNA with germline. The CDR3 has 13 amino acids. From germline, CDR1 is VTNTFY and CDR2 YDVSTARD (reference sequence). This CDR3 reads CATWRYSDRIKTF. The CDR3, as DNA: TGTGCCACCTGGCGTTATAGTGATCGGATCAAGACGTTT.

To note about this clone: A read error likely explains why the TCRdb protein, taken from a much larger clone, differs from this DNA's translation at residue 15; the protein shown is translated from the DNA. The rearrangement joins TRGV9 to TRGJP. Because TCRdb records no J gene, it was assigned here through a match of the DNA to germline. CDR1 is GITISATS, CDR2 ISYDGTV, per germline (reference sequence). The CDR3 spans 18 residues. The CDR3 coding sequence is TGTGCCTTGTGGCAGGTGAGCCGGCAAGAGTTGGGCAAAAAACTCAAGGTATTT. It is translated as CALWQVSRQELGKKLKVF.

This clone was counted a few times. The protein in TCRdb stems from a much larger clone and differs at residue 5 from this DNA's translation, likely a read error; here the protein is translated from the DNA. The chain links TRGV9 to TRGJ1 or TRGJ2. Per the germline V gene, CDR1 is GITISATS and CDR2 is ISYDGTV (reference sequence). There are 16 residues in the CDR3. The CDR3 reads CALWGVQALLIYKKLF. The CDR3, as DNA: TGTGCCTTGTGGGGGGTGCAGGCCCTCCTTATTTATAAGAAACTCTTT.

On this clone: The likely explanation is a read error, given a far larger clone one base away. Other DNA variants within this sample encode the same CDR3. The J gene went uncalled, whereas the V gene is TRGV9. CDR1 GITISATS and CDR2 ISYDGTV come from the germline V gene (reference sequence). CDR3 length: 15 amino acids. CDR3 nucleotides: TGTGCCTTGTGGGAGCTCCCCCCCTTTTATTATAAGAAACTTTTT. It translates to CALWELPPFYYKKLF.

This clone has just a few counts. The protein that TCRdb holds for this DNA derives from a much larger clone and differs from the translated DNA at residue 5, which likely indicates a read error; the protein shown here is translated from the DNA. V usage is TRGV4 and J usage is TRGJ1 or TRGJ2. Since TCRdb gives no J gene, matching the DNA to germline was used here to assign it. This CDR3 has 14 residues. Germline V gene sequence: CDR1 EGSTGY, CDR2 YDSYTSSV. The CDR3 reads CATWGGRNYYKKLF. As DNA, the CDR3 is TGTGCCACCTGGGGTGGGAGGAATTATTATAAGAAACTCTTT.

This clone was found many times. The protein held in TCRdb is that of a much larger clone and does not match this DNA's translation at residue 3, likely because of a read error; the protein shown is translated from the DNA. This rearrangement joins TRGV9 to TRGJ1 or TRGJ2. No J gene is reported in TCRdb; it was inferred here by comparing the DNA with germline. Germline V lookup: CDR1 GITISATS, CDR2 ISYDGTV (reference sequence). This CDR3 has 13 amino acids. CDR3 in amino acids: CASWEGPYYKKLF. For the CDR3, the DNA is TGTGCCTCGTGGGAGGGACCTTATTATAAGAAACTCTTT.

This clone was seen ten or more times. A read error is likely here: a far larger clone is one base away. Different DNA sequences within this sample yield the same CDR3. V gene assignment gives TRGV5, but the J gene was left uncalled. Germline CDR1 VINAFY, CDR2 YDVSNSKD. The CDR3 runs 17 residues. The CDR3 bases are TGTGCCACCTGGGACAGGCCCCAAGAGTTGGGCAAAAAAATCAAGGTGTTT. It specifies CATWDRPQELGKKIKVF.

This clone was found many times. A much larger clone sits a single nucleotide away, making a read error possible. The chain couples TRGV9 to TRGJ1 or TRGJ2. There are 12 residues in the CDR3. Germline CDR1 is GITISATS and CDR2 is ISYDGTV (reference sequence). CDR3 residues: CALWEVHYKRLF. As DNA, the CDR3 is TGTGCCTTGTGGGAGGTGCATTATAAGAGACTCTTT.

This clone is labeled medium-sized (0.01 to 0.1%). This likely reflects a read error, since a far larger clone is one base away. The CDR3 spells CALWEVQELGKKVKVF. CDR3 DNA sequence: TGTGCCTTGTGGGAGGTGCAAGAGTTGGGCAAAAAAGTCAAGGTATTT. The chain employs TRGV9 and TRGJP. This CDR3 comprises 16 residues. Germline V gene lookup returns CDR1 GITISATS and CDR2 ISYDGTV (reference sequence).

Points on this clone: This is likely an artifact of a read error, given a far larger clone one base away. The identical CDR3 is also encoded by other nucleotide sequences in the sample. CDR3 protein: CATWDGQFYKKLF. CDR3 sequence (DNA): TGTGCCACCTGGGACGGGCAATTCTATAAGAAGCTCTTT. V gene TRGV2 was called; the J gene was not. This CDR3 is built from 13 residues. CDR1 is EGSNGY, CDR2 YDSYNSKV, per germline.

Regarding this clone: The protein recorded in TCRdb matches a much larger clone and deviates from this DNA's translation at residue 4, suggesting a read error; the protein here is obtained by translating the DNA. V gene TRGV9 combines with J gene TRGJP. CDR3 length: 17 amino acids. CDR1 GITISATS and CDR2 ISYDGTV come from the germline V gene (reference sequence). The chain's CDR3 is CALGEGGGELGKKIKVF. Here the CDR3 DNA reads TGTGCCTTGGGGGAGGGAGGAGGAGAGTTGGGCAAAAAAATCAAGGTATTT.

This clone was found many times. The CDR3 region is CATWDPPDYYKKLF. The CDR3 DNA follows: TGTGCCACCTGGGACCCTCCCGATTATTATAAGAAACTCTTT. The chain couples TRGV4 to TRGJ1 or TRGJ2. Germline assignment: CDR1 EGSTGY and CDR2 YDSYTSSV. The CDR3 extends over 14 amino acids. After removal of 4 bases from V and 2 bases from J, the junction contained 8 bases not matched to a gene.

This clone was seen only a few times. TCRdb attributes to this sequence the protein of a much larger clone, which differs from the DNA translation at residue 5; a read error is likely, and the protein displayed is translated from the DNA. The rearrangement uses TRGV9 and TRGJ1 or TRGJ2. In the absence of a J gene in TCRdb, the DNA was matched to germline to assign it here. The CDR3 is 12 residues long. Germline V gene sequence: CDR1 GITISATS, CDR2 ISYDGTV (reference sequence). Germline trimming cut 10 bases from V and 8 bases from J; bases unmatched to any gene: 14. The CDR3 DNA sequence: TGTGCCTTTTTCCGGGGACCAAATAAGAAACTCTTT. Protein product: CAFFRGPNKKLF.

In its sample, this clone was seen many times. TCRdb assigns this DNA the protein of a much larger clone, which departs from its translation at residue 3; this likely reflects a read error, and the protein shown comes from translating the DNA. The genes are TRGV9 and TRGJ1 or TRGJ2. No J segment appears in TCRdb, so it was assigned here by matching the sequence to germline. Germline values: CDR1 GITISATS, CDR2 ISYDGTV (reference sequence). The CDR3 covers 11 residues. CDR3 loop: CASWEFLKKLF. In nucleotides, the CDR3 is TGTGCCTCGTGGGAGTTTCTTAAGAAACTCTTT.

This clone was detected a few times. TCRdb's entry gives the protein of a much larger clone, which mismatches this DNA's translation at residue 10, likely from a read error; the protein reported here is translated from the DNA. V gene TRGV3 combines with J gene TRGJ1 or TRGJ2. The CDR3 has 13 amino acids. CDR1 VTNTFY and CDR2 YDVSTARD come from the germline V gene (reference sequence). This CDR3 reads CATWDRPRDNKLF. DNA for the CDR3: TGTGCCACCTGGGACAGGCCCCGTGATAATAAACTCTTT.

This clone has more than one count but fewer than ten. TCRdb shows a much larger clone's protein in place of this DNA's translation, and the two differ at residue 2, likely through a read error; the protein shown is translated from the DNA. The chain uses TRGV5 and TRGJP1. The J gene comes from matching the DNA to germline here; TCRdb lacks it. This CDR3 has 14 residues. CDR1 is VINAFY, CDR2 YDVSNSKD, per germline. In DNA, the CDR3 is TGTACCACCTGGGACAGGACCACTGGTTGGTTCAAGATATTT. Its translation: CTTWDRTTGWFKIF.

This clone has more than one count but fewer than ten. The protein held in TCRdb is that of a much larger clone and does not match this DNA's translation at residue 8, likely because of a read error; the protein shown is translated from the DNA. The J gene is TRGJP1, the V gene TRGV9. The J gene, absent from TCRdb, was called here by matching the DNA to germline. CDR3 size: 14 residues. From germline, CDR1 is GITISATS and CDR2 ISYDGTV (reference sequence). Losses at the gene ends were 1 base for V and 8 bases for J; bases not matched to a gene: 7. In DNA form, the CDR3 reads TGTGCCTTGTGGGAGGTTCGGGTGGGTTGGTTCAAGATATTT. Its translation is CALWEVRVGWFKIF.